The next 11 T cell receptor beta chains were all read from a single sample in a study of identical twins. TCRdb redid the calling of the 5' RACE reads with MiXCR, one entry per CDR3 protein. The sample lists around 530,000 distinct CDR3 sequences, approximately 16% occurring once. In addition, the sample was reused for a study of yellow fever vaccine responses in identical twins.

Sequencing used CD4+ T cells sorted from blood. Source of these receptors: a woman aged 18-29 years in good health.

This chain links TRBV10-3 with TRBJ1-2; tentatively, D is TRBD1 (5 bases). CDR1 is ENHRY, CDR2 SYGVKD, per germline. The CDR3 is 13 residues long. Trimming took 10 bases from V and 4 from J, leaving 16 bases between them. The CDR3 loop is CASRSGATYGYTF. Here the CDR3 DNA reads TGTGCCAGTCGGTCCGGGGCCACCTATGGCTACACCTTC.

The rearrangement uses TRBV7-2 and TRBJ1-1; no definite D call. Germline values: CDR1 SGHTA, CDR2 FQGNSA. Trimming took off 2 bases at V and 1 base at J, with 11 bases between the two ends. The CDR3 loop spans 15 amino acids. The CDR3: CASSLFYDPNTEAFF. The CDR3 region has the DNA TGTGCCAGCAGCTTATTTTATGACCCGAACACTGAAGCTTTCTTT.

This clonotype has a handful of counts. The CDR3 nucleotides are TGCGCCAGTTTCCCGGGAAGAGGCACAGATACGCAGTATTTT. It yields the protein CASFPGRGTDTQYF. The chain uses TRBV5-1 and TRBJ2-3, with D perhaps TRBD2 (5 bases). The CDR3 sequence is 14 residues long. Germline V lookup: CDR1 SGHRS, CDR2 YFSETQ. The germline V and J ends were trimmed by 8 bases and 1 base, with 14 bases remaining between them.

Ten or more counts support this clonotype. The chain links TRBV4-1 to TRBJ2-1; unclear D gene. The CDR3 is 13 amino acids. Deletions cut 2 bases from V and 8 bases from J, with 10 bases between. Germline V CDR1 and CDR2: MGHRA, YSYEKL. CDR3 sequence: CASSQRAQYEQFF. The CDR3 bases are TGCGCCAGCAGCCAAAGAGCTCAGTATGAGCAGTTCTTC.

The chain uses TRBV7-8 and TRBJ1-2; D is perhaps TRBD1 (5 bases). The CDR3 contains 14 residues. Germline-derived CDR1 and CDR2 are SGHVS and FQNEAQ. V was clipped by 2 bases and J by 8 bases, with 15 bases between them. The CDR3, as DNA: TGTGCCAGCAGCTTAACTTACGGGGGGGAAGGCTACACCTTC. Its protein is CASSLTYGGEGYTF.

This clonotype was picked up a small number of times. V and J are TRBV4-1 and TRBJ2-1; D unresolved. This CDR3 region has 13 residues. The germline V and J ends were trimmed by 3 bases and 5 bases, with 8 bases remaining between them. Germline CDR1 is MGHRA and CDR2 is YSYEKL. CDR3 bases: TGCGCCAGCAGCCATCCGCGGAACAATGAGCAGTTCTTC. Protein product: CASSHPRNNEQFF.

This clonotype was seen more than once but under ten times. This chain joins TRBV5-6 and TRBJ1-1; D not resolved. V lost 0 bases to trimming and J lost 3 bases, with 9 bases between them. Germline V CDR1 and CDR2: SGHDT, YYEEEE. The CDR3 is 14 amino acids. The CDR3 DNA reads TGTGCCAGCAGCTTGGAGGGTAGGTACACTGAAGCTTTCTTT. This encodes CASSLEGRYTEAFF.

The chain combines TRBV5-1 with TRBJ2-1; TRBD1 agrees at 9 bases. Germline V CDR1 and CDR2: SGHRS, YFSETQ. V shed 4 bases, J shed 7 bases, and the junction held 12 bases outside the gene matches. This CDR3 has 16 amino acids. The CDR3 DNA reads TGCGCCAGCAGCAACACTGCCGGGACAGGGTCTAATGAGCAGTTCTTC. It translates to CASSNTAGTGSNEQFF.

This clonotype was observed a few times. The rearrangement uses TRBV19 and TRBJ2-3, with TRBD2 as a possible D gene (6 bases). V was clipped by 7 bases and J by 7 bases, with 12 bases between them. CDR3 length equals 12 residues. Germline values: CDR1 LNHDA, CDR2 SQIVND (reference sequence). The DNA of the CDR3 is TGTGCCAGTATCGGGCGGGGCCATACGCAGTATTTT. Encoded protein: CASIGRGHTQYF.

V usage is TRBV10-3 and J usage is TRBJ2-1, with 10 bases fitting TRBD2. V lost 2 bases to trimming and J lost 6 bases; unmatched junction nucleotides: 7. CDR1 and CDR2 (germline): ENHRY, SYGVKD. CDR3 length: 16 amino acids. The CDR3 nucleotides are TGTGCCATCAGTGAGGAGGGACTAGCGAGGCTCAATGAGCAGTTCTTC. It encodes CAISEEGLARLNEQFF.

This chain joins TRBV3-1 and TRBJ2-3; D ambiguous. The ends were cut back, 1 base at V and 3 bases at J, with 11 bases in the middle. CDR3 length: 15 residues. CDR1 LGHDT and CDR2 YNNKEL come from the germline V gene (reference sequence). CDR3 residues: CASSQGSHPTDTQYF. The CDR3 DNA is TGTGCCAGCAGCCAAGGGTCGCATCCAACAGATACGCAGTATTTT.